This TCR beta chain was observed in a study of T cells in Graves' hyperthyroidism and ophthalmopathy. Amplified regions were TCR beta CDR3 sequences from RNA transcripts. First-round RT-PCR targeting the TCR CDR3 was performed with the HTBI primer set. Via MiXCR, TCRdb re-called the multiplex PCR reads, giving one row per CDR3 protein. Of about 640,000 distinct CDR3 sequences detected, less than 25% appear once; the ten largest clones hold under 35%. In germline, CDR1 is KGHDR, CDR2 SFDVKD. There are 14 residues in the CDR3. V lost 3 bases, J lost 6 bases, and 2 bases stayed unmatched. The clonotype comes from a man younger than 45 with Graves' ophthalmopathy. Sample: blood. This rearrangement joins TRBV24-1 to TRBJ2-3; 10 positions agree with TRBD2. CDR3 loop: CATSDGGLADTQYF. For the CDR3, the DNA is TGTGCCACCAGTGATGGGGGACTAGCGGATACGCAGTATTTT.